These T cell receptor beta chains were read from a single sample in a study of OX40 agonist ivuxolimab in advanced cancers. TCRdb's copy holds only in-frame clones and misses some; the assay was immunoSEQ multiplex PCR. The sample shows roughly 80,000 clones, around nine tenths of them seen only once. Specimen: CD4+ or CD8+ T cells sorted from blood, collected in a trial of the OX40 agonist ivuxolimab. These receptors were collected from an adult with an advanced solid tumor such as melanoma, head and neck, liver or kidney cancer. Each CDR3 is given without its conserved first and last residue. D genes are given only for firm matches. The size field is filled for only some rows; it gives once, few, many or a size class.

D: -
size: -
V: TRBV19
CDR3: ASSPPLGYGYT

D: -
size: -
V: TRBV6-1
CDR3: ASRFNNEQF

D: -
size: once
V: TRBV6-1
CDR3: ASSEVLTGRVYGYT

D: TRBD2
size: -
V: TRBV10-3
CDR3: AISEMAGGLNEQF

D: -
size: -
V: TRBV30
CDR3: AFGRDRNEKLF

D: -
size: -
V: TRBV6-1
CDR3: ASQTDWTEAF

D: TRBD2
size: -
V: TRBV19
CDR3: ASRASGGRETQY

D: TRBD1
size: -
V: TRBV11-2
CDR3: ASSLGPTDRGLGYT

D: TRBD2
size: once
V: TRBV10-3
CDR3: AISDTSGRAAGTDTQY

D: TRBD1
size: -
V: TRBV7-2
CDR3: ASSPGTGDSQPQH

D: TRBD1
size: -
V: TRBV30
CDR3: AWSPGGDYGYT

D: TRBD1
size: -
V: TRBV6-5
CDR3: ASRPRGRGEQY

D: -
size: -
V: TRBV5-1
CDR3: ASSLGQGSAYGYT

D: TRBD2
size: -
V: TRBV5-5
CDR3: ASSWALRVRGYNEQF

D: TRBD2
size: -
V: TRBV15
CDR3: ATSRTSGGADREQY

D: TRBD1
size: -
V: TRBV18
CDR3: ASSHRQGDYGYT

D: TRBD2
size: -
V: TRBV28
CDR3: ASSLVGGRLYEQY

D: TRBD1
size: once
V: TRBV7-2
CDR3: ASSSRDRVGTDTQY

D: -
size: -
V: TRBV7-9
CDR3: ASSLVQSGYT

D: -
size: -
V: TRBV7-3
CDR3: ASSPSGGYASNAY

D: TRBD1
size: -
V: TRBV10-3
CDR3: AISEADRGLYEQY

D: -
size: -
V: TRBV11-1
CDR3: ASSFDRLNTEAF

D: -
size: few
V: TRBV2
CDR3: ATQGGYGYT

D: -
size: -
V: TRBV27
CDR3: ASTTVSSTEAF

D: TRBD2
size: -
V: TRBV7-6
CDR3: ASSTQRESGELF

D: -
size: -
V: TRBV20-1
CDR3: SAARVGEQY

D: -
size: -
V: TRBV9
CDR3: ASSVATSAYTEAF

D: -
size: -
V: TRBV5-1
CDR3: ASSLEGQPSGNTIY

D: -
size: -
V: TRBV30
CDR3: AWSVGGVAYNEQF

D: TRBD2
size: few
V: TRBV9
CDR3: ASSPGGLAGNTGELF

D: -
size: -
V: TRBV5-1
CDR3: ASSLDTETYNEQF

D: -
size: -
V: TRBV29-1
CDR3: SVEGPYEQY

D: -
size: -
V: TRBV6-6
CDR3: ASSYSIDNEQF

D: TRBD2
size: -
V: TRBV2
CDR3: ASSATSGRDTQY

D: -
size: -
V: TRBV19
CDR3: ASSIDRVQAF

D: TRBD1
size: -
V: TRBV10-1
CDR3: ATLDRPFRT

D: -
size: -
V: TRBV7-2
CDR3: ASSLALDSGYT

D: -
size: -
V: TRBV7-2
CDR3: ASSSGRFNYGYT

D: TRBD1
size: -
V: TRBV19
CDR3: ASSMVQGRSNYGYT

D: -
size: -
V: TRBV27
CDR3: ASSFRSRSVTDTQY

D: -
size: -
V: TRBV27
CDR3: ASRVMSTDTQY

D: -
size: -
V: TRBV11-2
CDR3: ASSLGSQGRETQY

D: TRBD1
size: -
V: TRBV5-1
CDR3: ASSDGTGFYGYT

D: -
size: -
V: TRBV5-1
CDR3: ASSPRGRVKLNTEAF

D: -
size: few
V: TRBV10-3
CDR3: AISAPKESYT

D: TRBD1
size: -
V: TRBV19
CDR3: ASSIRDRGRGANVLT

D: TRBD1
size: -
V: TRBV5-1
CDR3: ASSLGIGTGYEQY

D: TRBD2
size: -
V: TRBV6-1
CDR3: ATLLLAGASNEQF

D: -
size: few
V: TRBV5-1
CDR3: ASSTGSFPHEQF

D: -
size: -
V: TRBV18
CDR3: ASSPSRDKNIQY

D: -
size: -
V: TRBV18
CDR3: ASSKDGGYTYEQY

D: TRBD2
size: -
V: TRBV7-2
CDR3: ASTIGGFTDTQY

D: -
size: -
V: TRBV4-3
CDR3: ASSQGPSGTQY

D: -
size: -
V: TRBV7-2
CDR3: ASSLTLDGHYGYT